The rows below give T cell receptor beta chains drawn from one sample of a study of blood T cells in healthy people across ages. TCRdb reanalysed the 5' RACE reads using MiXCR and keeps one entry per CDR3 protein. The sample contains 1,800,000 or so distinct CDR3 sequences, 30% to 40% of which appear only once. Sample: blood. These receptors originate from a human donor in good health. Each CDR3 is given with its conserved first and last residue. Fields, in order: V gene, D gene, clone size, J gene, CDR3 DNA, CDR3 protein. D genes are given only for firm matches. Rows may omit the clone size; those that give it use once, few, many or a size class.

TRBV20-1	-	few	TRBJ1-2	TGCAGTGCTAGTAACTTACAGGGAGGCGGCGACTATGGCTACACCTTC	CSASNLQGGGDYGYTF
TRBV2	-	-	TRBJ2-5	TGTGCCAGCAGTGAAGTTTGGACAGCCAACAATGAGCAGTACTTC	CASSEVWTANNEQYF
TRBV20-1	TRBD1	-	TRBJ2-5	TGCAGTGCTAGAGAACGGACAGGGGGGGAGACCCAGTACTTC	CSARERTGGETQYF
TRBV7-9	-	-	TRBJ2-3	TGTGCCAGCAGCTTAACGCGAGAGATCACAGATACGCAGTATTTT	CASSLTREITDTQYF
TRBV2	TRBD1	-	TRBJ1-2	TGTGCCAGCATGGGGGCGACAGGGTCCCAGAACTATGGCTACACCTTC	CASMGATGSQNYGYTF
TRBV7-9	-	few	TRBJ2-4	TGTGCCAGCAGCTTAGCGGGGGCCTCCCAGTACTTC	CASSLAGASQYF
TRBV20-1	TRBD2	-	TRBJ2-3	TGCAGTGCCTTCAGCGGGAACACAGATACGCAGTATTTT	CSAFSGNTDTQYF
TRBV7-8	-	-	TRBJ2-1	TGTGCCAGCAGCTTCATTCAGGGCTCCCTCTACAATGAGCAGTTCTTC	CASSFIQGSLYNEQFF
TRBV29-1	-	few	TRBJ1-1	TGCAGCGTCGGTGGCCTATACACTGAAGCTTTCTTT	CSVGGLYTEAFF
TRBV5-1	-	-	TRBJ2-5	TGCGCCAGCAGCTTGTTCCTGGGGGGCTCAGAGACCCAGTACTTC	CASSLFLGGSETQYF
TRBV3-1	-	-	TRBJ2-7	TGTGCCAGCAGCCAAGCCGGGGCGGGTAATACCTACGAGCAGTACTTC	CASSQAGAGNTYEQYF
TRBV7-2	-	-	TRBJ2-1	TGTGCCAGCAGCCGGGAGGGGACAGGGCCCAATGAGCAGTTCTTC	CASSREGTGPNEQFF
TRBV7-2	TRBD2	-	TRBJ2-1	TGTGCCAGCAGCTTAGTCGCTAGCGGAGACGAGCAGTTCTTC	CASSLVASGDEQFF
TRBV2	-	few	TRBJ2-1	TGTGCCAGCAGAGAGGAAATGCGCATTAGCTCCTACAATGAGCAGTTCTTC	CASREEMRISSYNEQFF
TRBV7-2	TRBD1	-	TRBJ1-1	TGTGCCAGCAGCTGGCTACCGGGACAGGGGTTCTCTGAAGCTTTCTTT	CASSWLPGQGFSEAFF
TRBV2	TRBD2	-	TRBJ2-3	TGTGCCAGCAGAGACACTAGCGGTTCAGATACGCAGTATTTT	CASRDTSGSDTQYF
TRBV29-1	-	few	TRBJ1-2	TGCAGCGTTGATGGGTTTGCTGATGGCTACACCTTC	CSVDGFADGYTF
TRBV20-1	-	-	TRBJ2-3	TGCAGTGCTGATCAGCAGATGGGCACAGATAAGCAGTATTTT	CSADQQMGTDKQYF
TRBV7-2	TRBD1	-	TRBJ2-7	TGTGCCAGCAGCTTATGGGGGAAGGGACAGGGGTCGTACGAGCAGTACTTC	CASSLWGKGQGSYEQYF
TRBV7-2	-	few	TRBJ2-1	TGTGCCAGCAGCTTAGCGGGGGTCCACAATGAGCAGTTCTTC	CASSLAGVHNEQFF
TRBV3-1	TRBD1	-	TRBJ1-1	TGTGCCAGCAGCCCCTTCGATCCCGGACAGGTAGGAAGTGACACTGAAGCTTTCTTT	CASSPFDPGQVGSDTEAFF
TRBV5-1	-	many	TRBJ2-4	TGCGCCAGCAGCTTGGAGTGGCAGGGTGGAAACATTCAGTACTTC	CASSLEWQGGNIQYF
TRBV7-3	TRBD2	many	TRBJ2-1	TGTGCCAGCAGTAGCGGGGGGGCCATCAATGAGCAGTTCTTC	CASSSGGAINEQFF
TRBV9	-	few	TRBJ1-2	TGTGCCAGCAGCGTAGGAGGAGGGGCCTATGGCTACACCTTC	CASSVGGGAYGYTF
TRBV10-3	-	-	TRBJ1-1	TGTGCCATCAAGGGAGCGGGCGGGAACACTGAAGCTTTCTTT	CAIKGAGGNTEAFF
TRBV27	TRBD2	few	TRBJ2-5	TGTGCCAGCAGCTCTCCCTGGTGGGGGGGACAAGAGACCCAGTACTTC	CASSSPWWGGQETQYF
TRBV2	TRBD1	-	TRBJ1-5	TGTGCCAGCAGGCCGGACAGGAGAGATCAGCCCCAGCATTTT	CASRPDRRDQPQHF
TRBV29-1	TRBD2	many	TRBJ2-1	TGCAGCGGCCCCGCTAGCGGCAGCTCCTACAATGAGCAGTTCTTC	CSGPASGSSYNEQFF
TRBV2	-	-	TRBJ2-7	TGTGCCAGCAGAGGGGAATACGAGCAGTACTTC	CASRGEYEQYF
TRBV29-1	TRBD1	few	TRBJ1-1	TGCAGCGTCCGGACAGGGAAGAACACTGAAGCTTTCTTT	CSVRTGKNTEAFF
TRBV19	-	once	TRBJ2-1	TGTGCCAGTAGTATAGTAAACTCCAATGAGCAGTTCTTC	CASSIVNSNEQFF
TRBV29-1	-	-	TRBJ2-2	TGCAGCGTTGAAGAGGGGGTTGGGACCGGGGAGCTGTTTTTT	CSVEEGVGTGELFF
TRBV9	-	-	TRBJ2-1	TGTGCCAGCAGCGTAGGGCGGGGGCAATACAATGAGCAGTTCTTC	CASSVGRGQYNEQFF
TRBV7-8	-	few	TRBJ2-7	TGTGCCAGCAGCCCCCCAGGGGTGATGTACGAGCAGTACTTC	CASSPPGVMYEQYF
TRBV6-1	-	many	TRBJ2-3	TGTGCCAGCAGTGTGAACAGGGGAGGGAGCACAGATACGCAGTATTTT	CASSVNRGGSTDTQYF
TRBV4-3	TRBD2	-	TRBJ2-2	TGCGCCAGCAGCCAAGTCCTAGCGGGGACCGCGAACACAGGGGAGCTGTTTTTT	CASSQVLAGTANTGELFF
TRBV18	-	-	TRBJ2-7	TGTGCCAGCTCACCAGAGACAGTAGCCTACGAGCAGTACTTC	CASSPETVAYEQYF
TRBV19	TRBD1	few	TRBJ2-2	TGTGCCAGTAGTACAACAGGGGGCGGGGAGCTGTTTTTT	CASSTTGGGELFF
TRBV5-6	-	-	TRBJ2-5	TGTGCCAGCAGCATTCTGAGCGTTAGGGAGACCCAGTACTTC	CASSILSVRETQYF
TRBV12-3/TRBV12-4	-	few	TRBJ2-1	TGTGCCAGCAGCCAGGACCCTTACCAGACCCAGTTCTTC	CASSQDPYQTQFF
TRBV6-2/TRBV6-3	-	-	TRBJ1-1	TGTGCCAGCACCGCGACAGTTCAAGGGATACAGGGTTGGGTCGCTGAAGCTTTCTTT	CASTATVQGIQGWVAEAFF
TRBV27	TRBD1	-	TRBJ1-2	TGTGCCAGCACCCGTCCCGGGACAGGGGACGGCTACACCTTC	CASTRPGTGDGYTF
TRBV2	TRBD1	-	TRBJ2-3	TGTGCCAACAGGGAAAGGACAGGGATAGATACGCAGTATTTT	CANRERTGIDTQYF
TRBV4-1	TRBD1	-	TRBJ2-1	TGCGCCAGCAGCCAGGGGACAGGCCCTAGCTCCTACAATGAGCAGTTCTTC	CASSQGTGPSSYNEQFF
TRBV14	-	-	TRBJ2-3	TGTGCCAGCAGCCGTTACGAGATAGATACGCAGTATTTT	CASSRYEIDTQYF